This T cell receptor beta chain was recorded in a study of molecular identifiers for immune sequencing clone quantification. In preparing bulk TCR libraries, previously described methods and listed TCR primers were used. TCRdb re-analysed the PCR reads in MiXCR, keeping a single row per CDR3 protein. The repertoire holds around 460,000 distinct CDR3 sequences, with about a quarter as singletons. This clonotype has a count of ten or more. The ends were cut back, 3 bases at V and 1 base at J, with 12 bases in the middle. The CDR3 is 15 amino acids. This chain links TRBV12-3 or TRBV12-4 with TRBJ1-1; no clear D gene. The TCR was taken from a human donor in good health. Some libraries in this study had Jurkat cell RNA spiked in. The sample was naive CD8+ T cells from blood, with Jurkat cell RNA spiked in. Subset specified: FACS-sorted CD8+CD4-CCR7+CD45RA+ naive T cells. The CDR3 DNA reads TGTGCCAGCAGTTTTTGGCTGTCCGCGAACACTGAAGCTTTCTTT. It yields the protein CASSFWLSANTEAFF.